This T cell receptor beta chain was recovered during a study of cytomegalovirus exposure and HLA in healthy donors. Study-wide findings and caveats: Both high specificity and high sensitivity reportedly marked the classifier's diagnosis of cytomegalovirus status. Accurate predictions that matched the HLA-A and HLA-B alleles of most subjects were reportedly made from TCR beta sequences. Owing to their indistinguishability, certain V segments, notably TRBV6-2 and TRBV6-3, were excluded.

Trimming pared 1 base from V and 7 bases from J, leaving 10 bases between. The length of the CDR3 is 14 residues. CDR1 MGHRA and CDR2 YSYEKL come from the germline V gene. With 60 Vbeta and 13 Jbeta primers, the PCR was carried out. Here immunoSEQ multiplex PCR was the method, and the copy in TCRdb shows in-frame clones only, minus some. The repertoire holds about 130,000 clones, with about 8.5% as singletons. This clone was seen more than once but under ten times. The antigen is unknown. Sequenced input: PBMCs. V usage is TRBV4-1 and J usage is TRBJ2-2; possible D gene TRBD1, 5 bases. The TCR sequence derives from a man aged 40-50 years in good health and CMV-seronegative. The CDR3 DNA sequence: TGCGCCAGCAGCCAAGGCAAAGGGGTCGGGGAGCTGTTTTTT. This codes for CASSQGKGVGELFF.